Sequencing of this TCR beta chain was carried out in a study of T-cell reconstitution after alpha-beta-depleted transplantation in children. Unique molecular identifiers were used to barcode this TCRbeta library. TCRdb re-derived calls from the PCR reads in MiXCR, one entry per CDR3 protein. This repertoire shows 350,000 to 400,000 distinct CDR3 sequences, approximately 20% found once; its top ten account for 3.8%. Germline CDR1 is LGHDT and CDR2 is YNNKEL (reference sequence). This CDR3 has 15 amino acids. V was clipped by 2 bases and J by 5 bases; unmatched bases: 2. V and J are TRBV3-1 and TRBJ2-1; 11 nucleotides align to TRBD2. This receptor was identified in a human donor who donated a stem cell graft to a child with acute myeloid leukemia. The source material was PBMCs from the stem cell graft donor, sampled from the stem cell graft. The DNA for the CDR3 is TGTGCCAGCAGCCAAACTAGCGGGAGAAACAATGAGCAGTTCTTC. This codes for CASSQTSGRNNEQFF.